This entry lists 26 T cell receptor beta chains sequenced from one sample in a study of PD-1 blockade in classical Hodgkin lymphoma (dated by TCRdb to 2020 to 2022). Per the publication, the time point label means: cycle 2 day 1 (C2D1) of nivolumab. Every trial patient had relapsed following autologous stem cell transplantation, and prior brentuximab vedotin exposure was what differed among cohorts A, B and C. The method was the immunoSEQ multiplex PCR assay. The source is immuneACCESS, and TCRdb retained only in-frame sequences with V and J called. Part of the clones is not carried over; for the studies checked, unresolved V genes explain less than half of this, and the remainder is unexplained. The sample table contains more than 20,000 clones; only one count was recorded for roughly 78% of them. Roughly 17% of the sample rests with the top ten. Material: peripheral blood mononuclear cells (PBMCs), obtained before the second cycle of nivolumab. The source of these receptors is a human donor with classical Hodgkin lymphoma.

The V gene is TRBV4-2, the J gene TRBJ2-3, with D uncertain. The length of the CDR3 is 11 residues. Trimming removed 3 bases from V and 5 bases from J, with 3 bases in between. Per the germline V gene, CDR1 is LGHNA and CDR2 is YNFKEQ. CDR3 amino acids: CASSHKDTQYF. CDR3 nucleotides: TGTGCCAGCAGCCATAAAGATACGCAGTATTTT.

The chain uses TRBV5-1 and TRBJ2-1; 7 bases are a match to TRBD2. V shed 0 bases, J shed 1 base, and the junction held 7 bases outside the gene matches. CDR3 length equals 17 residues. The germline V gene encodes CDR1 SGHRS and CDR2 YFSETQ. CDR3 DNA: TGCGCCAGCAGCTTGGTCCCCGGGCGGGGGTCCTACAATGAGCAGTTCTTC. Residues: CASSLVPGRGSYNEQFF.

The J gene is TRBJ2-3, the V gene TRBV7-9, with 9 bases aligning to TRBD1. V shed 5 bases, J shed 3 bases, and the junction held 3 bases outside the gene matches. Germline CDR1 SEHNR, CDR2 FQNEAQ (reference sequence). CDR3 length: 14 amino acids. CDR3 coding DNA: TGTGCCAGCAGCCCGGGACAGGGAACAGATACGCAGTATTTT. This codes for CASSPGQGTDTQYF.

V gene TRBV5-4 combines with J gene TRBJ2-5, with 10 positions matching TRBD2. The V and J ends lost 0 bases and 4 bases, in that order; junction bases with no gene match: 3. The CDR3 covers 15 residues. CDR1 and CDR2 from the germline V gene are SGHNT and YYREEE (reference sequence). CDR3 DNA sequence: TGTGCCAGCAGCTTGGGTGCTAGCGGGGGAGAGACCCAGTACTTC. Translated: CASSLGASGGETQYF.

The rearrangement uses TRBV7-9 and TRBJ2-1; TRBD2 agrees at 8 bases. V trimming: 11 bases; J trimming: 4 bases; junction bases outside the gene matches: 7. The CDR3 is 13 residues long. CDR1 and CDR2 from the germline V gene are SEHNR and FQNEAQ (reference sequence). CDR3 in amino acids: CAAGGLLYNEQFF. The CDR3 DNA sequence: TGTGCCGCGGGGGGACTACTTTACAATGAGCAGTTCTTC. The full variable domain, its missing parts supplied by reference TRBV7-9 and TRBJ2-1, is DTGVSQNPRHKITKRGQNVTFRCDPISEHNRLYWYRQTLGQGPEFLTYFQNEAQLEKSRLLSDRFSAERPKGSFSTLEIQRTEQGDSAMYLCAAGGLLYNEQFFGPGTRLTVL.

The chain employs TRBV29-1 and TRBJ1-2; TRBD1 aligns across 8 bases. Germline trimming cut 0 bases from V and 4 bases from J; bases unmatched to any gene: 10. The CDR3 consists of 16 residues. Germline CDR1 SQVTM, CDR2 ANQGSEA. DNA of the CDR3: TGCAGCGTTGAAGATGGAAGGACAGGGACACGCTATGGCTACACCTTC. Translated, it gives CSVEDGRTGTRYGYTF.

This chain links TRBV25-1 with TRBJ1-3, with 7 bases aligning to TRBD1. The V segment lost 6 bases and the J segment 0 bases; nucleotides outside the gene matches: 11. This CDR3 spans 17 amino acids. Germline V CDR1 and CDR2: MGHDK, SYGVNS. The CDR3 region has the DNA TGTGCCAGCAGCGGTCTAGGACAGGCCACCTCTGGAAACACCATATATTTT. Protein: CASSGLGQATSGNTIYF.

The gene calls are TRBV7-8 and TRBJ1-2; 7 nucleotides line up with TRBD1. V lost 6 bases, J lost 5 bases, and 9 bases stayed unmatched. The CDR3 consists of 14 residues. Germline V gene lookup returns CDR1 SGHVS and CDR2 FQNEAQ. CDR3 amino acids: CASSPTQGRYGYTF. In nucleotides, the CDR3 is TGTGCCAGCAGTCCAACACAGGGGAGGTATGGCTACACCTTC.

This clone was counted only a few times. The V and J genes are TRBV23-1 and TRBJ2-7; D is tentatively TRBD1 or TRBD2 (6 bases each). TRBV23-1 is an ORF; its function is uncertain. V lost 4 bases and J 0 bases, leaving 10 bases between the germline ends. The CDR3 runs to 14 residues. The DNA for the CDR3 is TGCGCCAGCAGTCTCCGGGGGCTCTCCTACGAGCAGTACGTC. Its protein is CASSLRGLSYEQYV.

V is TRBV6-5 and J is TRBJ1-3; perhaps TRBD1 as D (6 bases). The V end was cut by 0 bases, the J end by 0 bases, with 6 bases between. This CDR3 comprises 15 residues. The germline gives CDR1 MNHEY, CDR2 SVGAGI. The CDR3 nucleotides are TGTGCCAGCAGTTACTCGACAGGCTCTGGAAACACCATATATTTT. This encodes CASSYSTGSGNTIYF.

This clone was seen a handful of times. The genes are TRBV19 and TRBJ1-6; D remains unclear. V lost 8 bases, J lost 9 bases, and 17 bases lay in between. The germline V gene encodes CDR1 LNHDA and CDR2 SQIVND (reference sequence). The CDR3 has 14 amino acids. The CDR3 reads CASSPGSSSSPLHF. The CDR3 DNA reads TGTGCCAGTTCACCGGGGTCTTCAAGTTCACCCCTCCACTTT.

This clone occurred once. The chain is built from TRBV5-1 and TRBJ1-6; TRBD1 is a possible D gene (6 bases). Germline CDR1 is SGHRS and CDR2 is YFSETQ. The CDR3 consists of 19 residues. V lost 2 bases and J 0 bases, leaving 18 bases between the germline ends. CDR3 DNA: TGCGCCAGCAGCTTCTGGGGGCAGGGCGAGAGCTCCTATAATTCACCCCTCCACTTT. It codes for CASSFWGQGESSYNSPLHF.

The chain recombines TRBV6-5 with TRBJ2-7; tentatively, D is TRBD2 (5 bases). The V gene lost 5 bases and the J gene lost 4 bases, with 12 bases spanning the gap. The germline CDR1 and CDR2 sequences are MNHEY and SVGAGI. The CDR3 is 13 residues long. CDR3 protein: CASSEHPGYEQYV. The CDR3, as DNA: TGTGCCAGCAGTGAACATCCGGGGTACGAGCAGTACGTC.

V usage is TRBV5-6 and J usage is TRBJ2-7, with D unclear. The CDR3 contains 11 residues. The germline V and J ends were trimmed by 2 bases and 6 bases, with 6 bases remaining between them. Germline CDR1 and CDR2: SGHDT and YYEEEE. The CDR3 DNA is TGTGCCAGCAGCTTAGCTTCCGAGCAGTACTTC. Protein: CASSLASEQYF. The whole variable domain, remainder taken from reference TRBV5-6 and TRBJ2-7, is DAGVTQSPTHLIKTRGQQVTLRCSPKSGHDTVSWYQQALGQGPQFIFQYYEEEERQRGNFPDRFSGHQFPNYSSELNVNALLLGDSALYLCASSLASEQYFGPGTRLTVT.

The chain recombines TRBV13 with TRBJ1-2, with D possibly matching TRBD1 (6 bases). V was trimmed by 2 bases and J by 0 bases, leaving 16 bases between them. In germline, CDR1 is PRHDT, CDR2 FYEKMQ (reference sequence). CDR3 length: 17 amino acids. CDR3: CASSLLGGDGSNYGYTF. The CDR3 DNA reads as TGTGCCAGCAGCTTATTAGGGGGGGACGGCTCTAACTATGGCTACACCTTC.

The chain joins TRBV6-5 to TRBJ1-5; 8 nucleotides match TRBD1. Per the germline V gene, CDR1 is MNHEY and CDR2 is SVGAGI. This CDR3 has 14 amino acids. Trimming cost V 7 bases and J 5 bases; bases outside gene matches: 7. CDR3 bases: TGTGCCAGCACCAGGACAGGGAGCCATCAGCCCCAGCATTTT. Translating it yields CASTRTGSHQPQHF.

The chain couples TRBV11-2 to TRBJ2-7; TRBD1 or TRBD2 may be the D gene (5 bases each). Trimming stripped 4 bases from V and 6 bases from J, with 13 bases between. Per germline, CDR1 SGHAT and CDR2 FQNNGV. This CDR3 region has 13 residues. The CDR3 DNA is TGTGCCAGCAGCTGGATTGGGGACGGCGAGCAGTACTTC. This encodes CASSWIGDGEQYF.

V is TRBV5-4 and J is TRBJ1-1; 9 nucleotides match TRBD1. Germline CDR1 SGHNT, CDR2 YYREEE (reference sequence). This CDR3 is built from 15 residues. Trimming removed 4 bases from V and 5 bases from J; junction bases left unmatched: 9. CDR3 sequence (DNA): TGTGCCAGCAGCCAAGAGACAGGGGGGAGGACTGAAGCTTTCTTT. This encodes CASSQETGGRTEAFF.

The CDR3 bases are TGTGCCAGCAGTGCCGGGGGGAGAGAAAAACTGTTTTTT. It is translated as CASSAGGREKLFF. The chain has TRBV25-1 and TRBJ1-4; the D gene is possibly TRBD1 (5 bases). Germline V gene lookup returns CDR1 MGHDK and CDR2 SYGVNS. The CDR3 extends over 13 amino acids. V shed 4 bases and J shed 8 bases, with 11 bases lying between them.

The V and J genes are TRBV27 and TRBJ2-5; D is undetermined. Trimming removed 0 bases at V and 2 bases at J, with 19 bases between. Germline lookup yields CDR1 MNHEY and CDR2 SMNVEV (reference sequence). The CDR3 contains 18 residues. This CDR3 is CASSLSAGPQPTQETQYF. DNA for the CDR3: TGTGCCAGCAGTTTATCGGCCGGGCCCCAGCCCACACAAGAGACCCAGTACTTC.

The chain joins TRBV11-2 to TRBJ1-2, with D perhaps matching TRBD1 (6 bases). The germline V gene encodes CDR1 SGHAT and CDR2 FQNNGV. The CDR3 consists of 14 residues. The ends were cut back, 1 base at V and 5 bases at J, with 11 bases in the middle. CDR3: CASSLAGEKYGYTF. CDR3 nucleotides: TGTGCCAGCAGCTTAGCAGGGGAAAAGTATGGCTACACCTTC.

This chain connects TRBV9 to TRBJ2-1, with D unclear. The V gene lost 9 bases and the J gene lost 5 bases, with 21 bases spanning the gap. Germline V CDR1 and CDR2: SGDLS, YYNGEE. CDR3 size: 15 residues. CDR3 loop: CATHERRPPHNEQFF. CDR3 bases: TGTGCCACCCACGAACGCCGACCCCCCCACAATGAGCAGTTCTTC.

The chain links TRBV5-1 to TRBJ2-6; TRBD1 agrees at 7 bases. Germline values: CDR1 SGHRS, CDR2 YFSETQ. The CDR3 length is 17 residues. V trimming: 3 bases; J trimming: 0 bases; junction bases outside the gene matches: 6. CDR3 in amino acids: CASSSDRAISGANVLTF. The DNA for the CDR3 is TGCGCCAGCAGCTCCGACAGGGCGATCTCTGGGGCCAACGTCCTGACTTTC.

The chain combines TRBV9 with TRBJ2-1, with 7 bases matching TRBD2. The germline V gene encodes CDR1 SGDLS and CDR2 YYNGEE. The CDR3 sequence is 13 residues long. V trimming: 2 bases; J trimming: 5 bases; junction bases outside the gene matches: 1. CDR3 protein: CASSVGTNNEQFF. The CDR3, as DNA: TGTGCCAGCAGCGTGGGGACTAACAATGAGCAGTTCTTC.

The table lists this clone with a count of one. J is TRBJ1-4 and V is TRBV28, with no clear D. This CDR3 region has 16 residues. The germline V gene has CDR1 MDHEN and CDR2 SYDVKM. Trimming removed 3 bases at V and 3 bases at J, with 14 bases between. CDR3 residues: CASSFPTPGPNEKLFF. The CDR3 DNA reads TGTGCCAGCAGTTTCCCGACCCCGGGTCCTAATGAAAAACTGTTTTTT.

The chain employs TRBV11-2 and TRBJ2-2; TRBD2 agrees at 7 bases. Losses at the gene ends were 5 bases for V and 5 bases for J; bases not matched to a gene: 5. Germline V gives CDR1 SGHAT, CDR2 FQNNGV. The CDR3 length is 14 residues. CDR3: CASSPSSGTGELFF. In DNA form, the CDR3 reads TGTGCCAGCAGCCCCTCTAGCGGAACCGGGGAGCTGTTTTTT.